This TCR beta chain is drawn from a study of Ad26.COV2.S vaccination and SARS-CoV-2 variants. Sequencing used immunoSEQ multiplex PCR; TCRdb keeps in-frame clones, though not all of them. The sample includes some 45,000 clones, roughly four fifths of them seen just once. V was trimmed by 5 bases and J by 5 bases, leaving 19 bases between them. The CDR3 extends over 15 amino acids. Per germline, CDR1 SGHRS and CDR2 YFSETQ. The V gene is TRBV5-1, the J gene TRBJ1-1; no firm D call. This TCR came from a human donor who had recovered from COVID-19. Sequences were derived from peripheral blood, sampled after recovery from COVID-19. This CDR3 is CASRRTADGNTEAFF. The DNA for the CDR3 is TGCGCCAGCAGGAGGACGGCAGACGGGAATACTGAAGCTTTCTTT. Combining the CDR3 with reference TRBV5-1 and TRBJ1-1 gives the whole variable domain KAGVTQTPRYLIKTRGQQVTLSCSPISGHRSVSWYQQTPGQGLQFLFEYFSETQRNKGNFPGRFSGRQFSNSRSEMNVSTLELGDSALYLCASRRTADGNTEAFFGQGTRLTVV.